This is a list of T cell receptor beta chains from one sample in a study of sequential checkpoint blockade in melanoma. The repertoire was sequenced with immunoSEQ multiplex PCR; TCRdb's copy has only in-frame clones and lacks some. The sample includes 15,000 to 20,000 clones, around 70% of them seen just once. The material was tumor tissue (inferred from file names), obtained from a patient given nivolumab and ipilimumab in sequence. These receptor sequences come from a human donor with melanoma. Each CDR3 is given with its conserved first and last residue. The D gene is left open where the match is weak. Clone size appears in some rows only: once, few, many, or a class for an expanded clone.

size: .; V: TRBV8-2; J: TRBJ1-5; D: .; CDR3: CASSPGPHQPQHF; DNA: TGTGCCAGCAGTCCCGGGCCCCATCAGCCCCAGCATTTT
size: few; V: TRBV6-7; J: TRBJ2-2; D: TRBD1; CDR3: CASSHRGRGSGELFF; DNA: TGTGCCAGCAGCCACAGGGGGCGCGGATCCGGGGAGCTGTTTTTT
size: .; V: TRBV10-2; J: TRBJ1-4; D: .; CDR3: CASPWEGTNEKLFF; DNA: TGCGCCAGCCCCTGGGAGGGAACTAATGAAAAACTGTTTTTT
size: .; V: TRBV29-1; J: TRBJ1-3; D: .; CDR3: CSVAGYRNSGNTIYF; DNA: TGCAGCGTTGCTGGTTACAGGAACTCTGGAAACACCATATATTTT
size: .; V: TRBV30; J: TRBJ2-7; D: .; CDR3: CAWSVGGDSNEQYF; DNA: TGTGCCTGGAGTGTTGGTGGGGATAGCAACGAGCAGTACTTC
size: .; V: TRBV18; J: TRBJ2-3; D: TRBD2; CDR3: CASSLKTSGSLPDTQYF; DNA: TGTGCCAGCTCACTCAAAACTAGCGGGAGTTTACCAGATACGCAGTATTTT
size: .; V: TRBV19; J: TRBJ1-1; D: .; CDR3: CASQFLAVNTEAFF; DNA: TGTGCCAGCCAATTCCTGGCAGTCAACACTGAAGCTTTCTTT
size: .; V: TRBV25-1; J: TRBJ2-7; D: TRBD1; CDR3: CASSVGGTGTYEQYF; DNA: TGTGCCAGCAGTGTTGGAGGGACAGGAACCTACGAGCAGTACTTC
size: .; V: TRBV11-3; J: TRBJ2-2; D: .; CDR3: CASSPGQGTGELFF; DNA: TGTGCCAGCAGCCCTGGGCAGGGAACCGGGGAGCTGTTTTTT
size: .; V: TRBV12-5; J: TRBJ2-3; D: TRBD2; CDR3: CASGSPLAGDTDTQYF; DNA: TGTGCTAGTGGTTCGCCGCTAGCGGGTGACACAGATACGCAGTATTTT
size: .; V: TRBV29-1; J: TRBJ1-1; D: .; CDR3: CSSALLNTEAFF; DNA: TGCAGCTCAGCCCTTCTGAACACTGAAGCTTTCTTT
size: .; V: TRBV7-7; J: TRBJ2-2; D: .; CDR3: CASSLSSGYNTGELFF; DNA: TGTGCCAGCAGCTTAAGTTCTGGGTATAACACCGGGGAGCTGTTTTTT
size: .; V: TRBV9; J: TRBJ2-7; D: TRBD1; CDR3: CASSWTGPEQYF; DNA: TGTGCCAGCAGTTGGACAGGGCCCGAGCAGTACTTC
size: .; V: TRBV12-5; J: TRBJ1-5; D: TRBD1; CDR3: CASGNTQGAEPQHF; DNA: TGTGCTAGTGGTAATACACAGGGGGCGGAGCCCCAGCATTTT
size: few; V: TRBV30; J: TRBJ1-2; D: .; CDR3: CAWSTLRGAAIYGYTF; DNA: TGTGCCTGGAGTACGCTGCGGGGGGCCGCCATCTATGGCTACACCTTC
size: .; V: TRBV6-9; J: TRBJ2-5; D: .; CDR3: CASERYHQETQYF; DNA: TGTGCCAGCGAACGGTACCACCAAGAGACCCAGTACTTC
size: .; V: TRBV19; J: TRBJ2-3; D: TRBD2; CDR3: CASTPWGGDTQYF; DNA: TGTGCCAGTACGCCGTGGGGGGGAGATACGCAGTATTTT
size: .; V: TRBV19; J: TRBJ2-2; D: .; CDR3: CAVSQWARTGELFF; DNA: TGTGCCGTAAGCCAATGGGCGCGTACCGGGGAGCTGTTTTTT
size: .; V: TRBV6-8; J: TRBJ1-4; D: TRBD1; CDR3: CASEGTVLNEKLFF; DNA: TGTGCCAGCGAAGGGACAGTCCTTAATGAAAAACTGTTTTTT
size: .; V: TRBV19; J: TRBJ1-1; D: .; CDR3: CASQRGRTEAFF; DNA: TGTGCCAGCCAGAGAGGGCGGACTGAAGCTTTCTTT
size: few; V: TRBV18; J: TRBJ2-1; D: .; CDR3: CASSPPLRWNEQFF; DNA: TGTGCCAGCTCACCACCGCTAAGGTGGAATGAGCAGTTCTTC
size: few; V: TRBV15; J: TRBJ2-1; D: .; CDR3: CATSRDTTSNEQFF; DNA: TGTGCCACCAGCAGAGATACGACAAGCAATGAGCAGTTCTTC
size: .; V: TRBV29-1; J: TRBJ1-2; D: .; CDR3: CSVTRPSYGYTF; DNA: TGCAGCGTGACCAGGCCATCCTATGGCTACACCTTC
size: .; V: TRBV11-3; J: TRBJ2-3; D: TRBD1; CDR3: CASSQKGADTDTQYF; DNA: TGTGCCAGCAGCCAGAAGGGGGCCGACACAGATACGCAGTATTTT
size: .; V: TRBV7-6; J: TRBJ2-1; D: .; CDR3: CASSLAEGGHEQFF; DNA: TGTGCCAGCAGCTTAGCAGAAGGGGGGCATGAGCAGTTCTTC
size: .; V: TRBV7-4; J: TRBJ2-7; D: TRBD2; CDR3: CASSVGTSGVTMQYF; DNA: TGTGCCAGCAGCGTCGGGACTAGCGGGGTTACGATGCAGTACTTC
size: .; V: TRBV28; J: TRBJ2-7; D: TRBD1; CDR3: CASSFWGTASYEQYF; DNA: TGTGCCAGCAGTTTTTGGGGGACAGCCTCCTACGAGCAGTACTTC
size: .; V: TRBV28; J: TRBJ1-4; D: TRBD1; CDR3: CASSRLGYRGEEKLFF; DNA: TGTGCCAGCAGCCGTTTGGGGTACAGGGGAGAAGAAAAACTGTTTTTT
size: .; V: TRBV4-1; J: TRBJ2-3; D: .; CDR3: CASSQETSLSTDTQYF; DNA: TGCGCCAGCAGCCAAGAAACTAGCTTAAGCACAGATACGCAGTATTTT
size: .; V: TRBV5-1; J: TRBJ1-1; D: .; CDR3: CASSLGGGTNTEAFF; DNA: TGCGCCAGCAGCTTGGGCGGGGGTACCAACACTGAAGCTTTCTTT
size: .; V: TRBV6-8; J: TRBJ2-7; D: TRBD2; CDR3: CASSLDPAGAREQYF; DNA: TGTGCCAGCAGTTTGGATCCAGCGGGGGCCCGCGAGCAGTACTTC
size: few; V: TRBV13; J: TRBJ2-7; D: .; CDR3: CASSARSSYEQYF; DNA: TGTGCCAGCTCTGCCAGGAGCTCCTACGAGCAGTACTTC